The subject of this entry is one T cell receptor beta chain. The data originate from a study of blood T cell repertoires in COVID-19. Germline-derived CDR1 and CDR2 are LNHDA and SQIVND (reference sequence). Trimming stripped 1 base from V and 11 bases from J, with 14 bases between. This CDR3 has 13 amino acids. Sequenced by immunoSEQ multiplex PCR; TCRdb stores in-frame clones only, minus some. The top ten clones hold around 8.9% of a sample with 200,000 or so clones, about 90% of them seen once. The sample consisted of PBMCs or T cells enriched from blood (not recorded which). The V and J genes are TRBV19 and TRBJ1-1; a weak D match, TRBD1 (5 bases). This TCR derives from a woman under 30 who had recovered from COVID-19. This CDR3 reads CASSIAAGQSAFF. For the CDR3, the DNA is TGTGCCAGTAGTATAGCGGCAGGGCAATCCGCTTTCTTT.